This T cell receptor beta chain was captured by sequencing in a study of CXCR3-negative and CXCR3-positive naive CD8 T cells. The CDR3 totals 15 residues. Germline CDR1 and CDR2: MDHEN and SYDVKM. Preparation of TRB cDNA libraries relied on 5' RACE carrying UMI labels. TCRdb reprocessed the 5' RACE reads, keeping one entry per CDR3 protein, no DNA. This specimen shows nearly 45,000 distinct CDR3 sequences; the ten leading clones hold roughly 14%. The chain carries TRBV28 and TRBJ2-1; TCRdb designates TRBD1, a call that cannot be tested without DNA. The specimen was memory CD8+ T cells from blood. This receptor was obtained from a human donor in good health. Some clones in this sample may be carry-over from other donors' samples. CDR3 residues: CASTLIRTDYNEQFF.